This note documents a single T cell receptor beta chain sequence. This sample is part of a study of shared clonotypes between healthy human individuals. Unmatched junction bases numbered 3, after V lost 6 bases and J lost 6 bases. The CDR3 has 13 residues. From germline, CDR1 is MDHEN and CDR2 SYDVKM. The assay was immunoSEQ multiplex PCR, and TCRdb's table has in-frame clones only and misses some. The data show more than 1.2 million clones, roughly 98.5% seen once. The gene calls are TRBV28 and TRBJ2-7, with 12 bases aligning to TRBD2. This receptor was taken from a man aged 25-45 years in good health. Specimen: naive CD4+ T cells sorted from blood. Stated subset: CD45RA+ positively selected. The CDR3 nucleotides read TGTGCCAGCAGGGCTAGCGGGAGGGCCGAGCAGTACTTC. As protein: CASRASGRAEQYF.